The 25 T cell receptor beta chains below come from one sample, sequenced in a study of T cells in tumors and immune-related adverse events (TCRdb year 2021). Per the publication, the treatment or condition label means: nivolumab (PD-1 blockade) given before sampling. The library relied on the immunoSEQ multiplex PCR assay. Sourced from immuneACCESS, this table was stored by TCRdb with only in-frame sequences that have V and J called. A share of the clones is absent; for the studies checked, an unresolved V gene accounts for under half, and the remainder has no known explanation. This sample has roughly 10,000 clones in its table, and 85% to 95% of those were observed once. The top ten clonotypes cover 1.5% of the sample. The sequencing here drew on lymph node tissue, taken from a patient treated with anti-PD-1 therapy. The receptors here all came from a female donor with metastatic renal cell carcinoma.

V usage is TRBV27 and J usage is TRBJ1-6; D gene uncertain. Trimming stripped 0 bases from V and 6 bases from J, with 9 bases between. The CDR3 covers 15 residues. The germline gives CDR1 MNHEY, CDR2 SMNVEV (reference sequence). CDR3 sequence (DNA): TGTGCCAGCAGTTTATCCGACCGTTTTAATTCACCCCTCCACTTT. Protein: CASSLSDRFNSPLHF.

The J gene is TRBJ2-5, the V gene TRBV20-1; D not resolved. The CDR3 consists of 10 residues. The germline CDR1 and CDR2 sequences are DFQATT and SNEGSKA (reference sequence). DNA of the CDR3: TGCGCAGGAAAAGGAGAGACCCAGTACTTC. Translating it yields CAGKGETQYF.

This chain joins TRBV2 and TRBJ1-1; D perhaps matches TRBD1 (5 bases). Germline-derived CDR1 and CDR2 are SNHLY and FYNNEI. CDR3 length equals 14 residues. V lost 8 bases and J lost 3, with 16 bases in between. DNA for the CDR3: TGTGCCAGCTCTATTGGCAGGGCCGACACTGAAGCTTTCTTT. Translating gives CASSIGRADTEAFF.

The chain has TRBV4-2 and TRBJ2-5, with TRBD1 identical over 7 bases. Germline V CDR1 and CDR2: LGHNA, YNFKEQ. V shed 4 bases and J 1 base; nucleotides not matched to a gene: 3. This CDR3 contains 14 residues. This CDR3 is CASSPGTAQETQYF. CDR3 bases: TGTGCCAGCAGCCCTGGGACAGCCCAAGAGACCCAGTACTTC.

The chain links TRBV19 to TRBJ2-7, with 9 bases that match TRBD1. Losses at the gene ends were 6 bases for V and 7 bases for J; bases not matched to a gene: 13. The germline CDR1 and CDR2 sequences are LNHDA and SQIVND (reference sequence). The CDR3 is made up of 15 amino acids. CDR3 protein: CASRSLGQGRLEQYF. In DNA form, the CDR3 reads TGTGCCAGTAGGTCTCTAGGACAGGGGCGGTTGGAGCAGTACTTC.

The V call is TRBV28, the J call TRBJ1-4; D unclear. Germline CDR1 reads MDHEN; CDR2 reads SYDVKM. V lost 3 bases and J 10 bases, leaving 15 bases between the germline ends. This CDR3 spans 14 amino acids. CDR3 protein: CASSFSPERGKLFF. CDR3 nucleotide sequence: TGTGCCAGCAGTTTCAGTCCTGAACGAGGAAAACTGTTTTTT.

V and J are TRBV7-8 and TRBJ2-4; D may be TRBD1 (6 bases). CDR1 is SGHVS, CDR2 FQNEAQ, per germline. The CDR3 extends over 15 amino acids. Trimming shortened V by 5 bases and J by 4 bases, and 15 bases separated the two germline ends. The CDR3 DNA sequence: TGTGCCAGCAGCCGCCTGGGACAAATTAAAAACATTCAGTACTTC. It yields the protein CASSRLGQIKNIQYF.

V usage is TRBV11-1 and J usage is TRBJ2-7; TRBD1 aligns across 7 bases. J was trimmed by 2 bases and V by 5 bases; bases with no gene match: 3. This CDR3 is 13 amino acids long. The V gene's germline CDR1 is SGHAT and CDR2 FQDESV (reference sequence). The CDR3 DNA reads as TGTGCCAGCAGCACGGGGACAGCCTACGAGCAGTACTTC. The encoded protein is CASSTGTAYEQYF. Drawing the rest from reference TRBV11-1 and TRBJ2-7, the complete variable domain is EAEVAQSPRYKITEKSQAVAFWCDPISGHATLYWYRQILGQGPELLVQFQDESVVDDSQLPKDRFSAERLKGVDSTLKIQPAELGDSAMYLCASSTGTAYEQYFGPGTRLTVT.

The chain has TRBV25-1 and TRBJ2-1; TRBD1 aligns across 7 bases. Germline values: CDR1 MGHDK, CDR2 SYGVNS. This CDR3 is built from 16 residues. J gave up 5 bases and V 5 bases, and 12 bases lay outside the gene matches. The DNA of the CDR3 is TGTGCCAGCAGTACCGCGGCCCAACAGGGGCACAATGAGCAGTTCTTC. This translates into CASSTAAQQGHNEQFF.

This sequence joins TRBV5-1 and TRBJ2-5; TRBD1 agrees at 8 bases. With 5 bases clipped from V and 4 bases from J, the junction kept 7 bases outside the gene matches. The CDR3 is made up of 14 amino acids. The germline V gene has CDR1 SGHRS and CDR2 YFSETQ. CDR3 nucleotides: TGCGCCAGCAGTACGCGGACAGGGAGAGAGACCCAGTACTTC. This codes for CASSTRTGRETQYF.

V gene TRBV28 combines with J gene TRBJ2-1; the match to TRBD1 covers 8 bases. This CDR3 has 15 residues. Germline lookup yields CDR1 MDHEN and CDR2 SYDVKM. V trimming: 3 bases; J trimming: 12 bases; junction bases outside the gene matches: 13. CDR3 in amino acids: CASSFQPGQAIGQFF. The CDR3 DNA reads as TGTGCCAGCAGTTTCCAGCCGGGACAGGCAATTGGGCAGTTCTTC.

The CDR3, as DNA: TGCGCCAGCAGCCAAGACCCGGGACAGGTCGGTTATGTGAACACTGAAGCTTTCTTT. Its protein is CASSQDPGQVGYVNTEAFF. The chain couples TRBV4-3 to TRBJ1-1, with 8 nucleotides matching TRBD1. With 0 bases clipped from V and 0 bases from J, the junction kept 12 bases outside the gene matches. The germline gives CDR1 LGHNA, CDR2 YSLEER. CDR3 length equals 19 residues.

The chain has TRBV19 and TRBJ1-2; D is uncertain. The V gene's germline CDR1 is LNHDA and CDR2 SQIVND (reference sequence). The CDR3 runs to 13 residues. V lost 6 bases and J lost 0, with 8 bases in between. The CDR3 sequence is CASRDPTNYGYTF. For the CDR3, the DNA is TGTGCCAGTAGGGACCCGACTAACTATGGCTACACCTTC.

The chain uses TRBV5-5 and TRBJ1-2; 7 bases line up with TRBD1. V was pared by 0 bases and J by 2 bases, with 7 bases of the junction left unmatched. The CDR3 has 16 residues. Germline values: CDR1 SGHKS, CDR2 YYEKEE (reference sequence). This CDR3 reads CASSLAGMTGNYGYTF. The CDR3 DNA is TGTGCCAGCAGCTTGGCTGGGATGACAGGGAACTATGGCTACACCTTC.

The J gene is TRBJ1-1, the V gene TRBV7-8; the D gene is possibly TRBD1 (5 bases). CDR3 size: 14 residues. Trimming took 2 bases from V and 4 from J, leaving 11 bases between them. The germline V gene encodes CDR1 SGHVS and CDR2 FQNEAQ. The CDR3 spells CASSLPGFATEAFF. CDR3 DNA: TGTGCCAGCAGCTTACCAGGGTTTGCCACTGAAGCTTTCTTT.

This clone was found once. The rearrangement links TRBV6-5 to TRBJ1-5, with no clear D. The V gene's germline CDR1 is MNHEY and CDR2 SVGAGI. The CDR3 is 15 residues long. V was cut by 0 bases and J by 4 bases, with 10 bases left in between. CDR3 DNA: TGTGCCAGCAGTTACTCGGTTTTTGGAAATCAGCCCCAGCATTTT. It is translated as CASSYSVFGNQPQHF.

The chain is built from TRBV7-9 and TRBJ2-7, with 9 bases matching TRBD2. The CDR3 loop spans 16 amino acids. After removal of 5 bases from V and 3 bases from J, the junction contained 11 bases not matched to a gene. Germline lookup yields CDR1 SEHNR and CDR2 FQNEAQ (reference sequence). As DNA, the CDR3 is TGTGCCAGCAGCCAAGGACTAGCGAGGGACTACTACGAGCAGTACTTC. Encoded protein: CASSQGLARDYYEQYF. Full variable domain (missing parts from reference TRBV7-9 and TRBJ2-7): DTGVSQNPRHKITKRGQNVTFRCDPISEHNRLYWYRQTLGQGPEFLTYFQNEAQLEKSRLLSDRFSAERPKGSFSTLEIQRTEQGDSAMYLCASSQGLARDYYEQYFGPGTRLTVT.

J is TRBJ1-5 and V is TRBV7-8; D gene ambiguous. CDR1 SGHVS and CDR2 FQNEAQ come from the germline V gene. Trimming took 2 bases from V and 0 from J, leaving 11 bases between them. This CDR3 is 16 amino acids long. The CDR3 DNA sequence: TGTGCCAGCAGCTTATACGGGCTAGATAGCAATCAGCCCCAGCATTTT. This encodes CASSLYGLDSNQPQHF.

This rearrangement joins TRBV5-1 to TRBJ1-3, with 12 bases fitting TRBD1. J gave up 3 bases and V 4 bases, and 5 bases lay outside the gene matches. CDR3 size: 16 residues. Germline V lookup: CDR1 SGHRS, CDR2 YFSETQ. CDR3 DNA sequence: TGCGCCAGCAGCCTGGGACAGGGGGCTGGTGGAAACACCATATATTTT. Amino acid sequence: CASSLGQGAGGNTIYF.

This rearrangement joins TRBV19 to TRBJ1-1; D uncertain. V was pared by 9 bases and J by 4 bases, with 12 bases between. In germline, CDR1 is LNHDA, CDR2 SQIVND (reference sequence). This CDR3 region has 12 residues. The CDR3 sequence: CASKLSGTEAFF. The CDR3 DNA reads TGTGCCAGCAAACTCTCAGGCACTGAAGCTTTCTTT.

The gene calls are TRBV7-2 and TRBJ1-1; tentative D call: TRBD1 (6 bases). The germline V and J ends were trimmed by 3 bases and 4 bases, with 12 bases remaining between them. Germline V gene sequence: CDR1 SGHTA, CDR2 FQGNSA. This CDR3 spans 14 amino acids. CDR3 coding DNA: TGTGCCAGCAGCTTTTGGGGGCTTAGCACTGAAGCTTTCTTT. Protein sequence: CASSFWGLSTEAFF.

The chain combines TRBV7-9 with TRBJ1-1; D unclear. The V and J ends lost 5 bases and 1 base respectively, with 8 bases between them. CDR1 is SEHNR and CDR2 is FQNEAQ in the germline V gene (reference sequence). The CDR3 loop spans 13 amino acids. The CDR3 DNA reads as TGTGCCAGCAGCCCCCAGCAGAACACTGAAGCTTTCTTT. Residues: CASSPQQNTEAFF.

The rearrangement uses TRBV19 and TRBJ2-2; 8 bases map to TRBD1. Germline CDR1 LNHDA, CDR2 SQIVND (reference sequence). This CDR3 has 15 amino acids. The V gene end was trimmed by 3 bases and the J gene end by 7 bases; junction bases not matched to a gene: 7. CDR3 protein: CASSMRQGIVGELFF. The CDR3, as DNA: TGTGCCAGTAGTATGAGACAGGGGATTGTCGGGGAGCTGTTTTTT.

V usage is TRBV18 and J usage is TRBJ2-5, with D maybe TRBD2 (5 bases). The J call may be wrong; the DNA end is better matched by TRBJ2-7. The CDR3 extends over 14 amino acids. CDR1 and CDR2 from the germline V gene are KGHSH and LQKENI. The CDR3 nucleotides are TGTGCCAGCTCACCAGGGCTAGCTGTCTACGAGCAGTACTTC. Encoded protein: CASSPGLAVYEQYF.

This clone was detected once. The chain joins TRBV7-2 to TRBJ2-2; no clear D gene. Germline loops: CDR1 SGHTA, CDR2 FQGNSA. The CDR3 consists of 12 residues. V was cut by 9 bases and J by 6 bases, with 11 bases left in between. The CDR3 is CASSRSPGELFF. Here the CDR3 DNA reads TGTGCCAGTTCACGGTCCCCCGGGGAGCTGTTTTTT.